The 19 T cell receptor beta chains presented below share a single source sample, sequenced in a study of blood T cell repertoires in COVID-19. Assay used: immunoSEQ multiplex PCR; TCRdb lists only in-frame clones, some missing. The table includes approximately 160,000 clones, 81% detected once. The sequenced sample consisted of peripheral blood. These receptor sequences come from a man aged 60 to 75 with active or convalescent COVID-19.

This clone was seen a few times. V gene TRBV15 combines with J gene TRBJ2-2; 9 bases are shared with TRBD1. From germline, CDR1 is LNHNV and CDR2 YYDKDF (reference sequence). With 3 bases clipped from V and 1 base from J, the junction kept 15 bases outside the gene matches. The CDR3 is made up of 20 amino acids. CDR3 sequence: CATSRGTPTGGRGNTGELFF. In DNA form, the CDR3 reads TGTGCCACCAGCAGGGGGACCCCGACAGGGGGTAGGGGGAACACCGGGGAGCTGTTTTTT.

The CDR3 here is CASSLERDTDTQYF. Written as DNA, the CDR3 is TGCGCCAGCAGCTTGGAGCGCGACACAGATACGCAGTATTTT. This sequence joins TRBV5-1 and TRBJ2-3, with no clear D. Trimming took 0 bases from V and 2 from J, leaving 7 bases between them. Germline CDR1 is SGHRS and CDR2 is YFSETQ. The CDR3 is made up of 14 amino acids. Full variable domain (rest looked up from reference TRBV5-1 and TRBJ2-3): KAGVTQTPRYLIKTRGQQVTLSCSPISGHRSVSWYQQTPGQGLQFLFEYFSETQRNKGNFPGRFSGRQFSNSRSEMNVSTLELGDSALYLCASSLERDTDTQYFGPGTRLTVL.

V is TRBV6-5 and J is TRBJ1-1; 10 positions agree with TRBD1. The CDR3 sequence is 15 residues long. CDR1 is MNHEY, CDR2 SVGAGI, per germline. Germline trimming cut 5 bases from V and 5 bases from J; bases unmatched to any gene: 8. The CDR3 region has the DNA TGTGCCAGCAGTCACAGACAGGGGGCGCGGACTGAAGCTTTCTTT. Translated, it gives CASSHRQGARTEAFF.

A single count supports this clone. V and J are TRBV6-1 and TRBJ2-7; 10 positions agree with TRBD1. There are 14 residues in the CDR3. Trimming took 2 bases from V and 4 from J; bases not matched to a gene: 2. Germline loops: CDR1 MNHNS, CDR2 SASEGT. The CDR3 loop is CASSERTGGYEQYF. DNA for the CDR3: TGTGCCAGCAGTGAACGGACAGGGGGGTACGAGCAGTACTTC.

A single count supports this clone. This chain connects TRBV5-1 to TRBJ1-4; the match to TRBD1 covers 8 bases. The germline V gene has CDR1 SGHRS and CDR2 YFSETQ. V dropped 4 bases and J dropped 3; count of bases not matched to a gene: 11. CDR3 length equals 17 residues. The CDR3 protein is CASSVLPQGAANEKLFF. The CDR3 DNA follows: TGCGCCAGCAGCGTCTTACCGCAGGGGGCTGCTAATGAAAAACTGTTTTTT.

V gene TRBV6-1 combines with J gene TRBJ2-3; 7 bases are a match to TRBD1. The germline CDR1 and CDR2 sequences are MNHNS and SASEGT. The ends lost 2 bases at V and 2 bases at J; junction bases unmatched: 4. The CDR3 runs to 15 residues. The CDR3 region has the DNA TGTGCCAGCAGTGAACAGGGACAGCTCACAGATACGCAGTATTTT. Its protein is CASSEQGQLTDTQYF.

The rearrangement links TRBV11-2 to TRBJ1-4, with D perhaps matching TRBD1 (5 bases). This CDR3 has 15 residues. With 6 bases removed from V and 8 bases from J, the gap between germline ends came to 19 bases. The germline V gene encodes CDR1 SGHAT and CDR2 FQNNGV. The CDR3 DNA sequence: TGTGCCAGCAGTCCTGTCGGCAGGGTTTGGGAAAAACTGTTTTTT. Amino acids: CASSPVGRVWEKLFF.

The chain couples TRBV9 to TRBJ1-6; possibly TRBD1 for D (6 bases). Trimming took off 7 bases at V and 7 bases at J, with 15 bases between the two ends. CDR3 length: 14 residues. Looked up from germline, CDR1 is SGDLS and CDR2 is YYNGEE. As DNA, the CDR3 is TGTGCCAGCCGAGTACAGGGAAAAAATTCACCCCTCCACTTT. This codes for CASRVQGKNSPLHF.

The chain joins TRBV15 to TRBJ1-2; 7 bases line up with TRBD1. The germline CDR1 and CDR2 sequences are LNHNV and YYDKDF (reference sequence). Unmatched junction bases numbered 13, after V lost 1 base and J lost 5 bases. This CDR3 comprises 17 residues. CDR3 in amino acids: CATSRGIETGSLYGYTF. The CDR3 bases are TGTGCCACCAGCAGAGGAATCGAGACAGGGTCCCTTTATGGCTACACCTTC.

This chain links TRBV6-6 with TRBJ1-1, with D maybe TRBD1 (6 bases). This CDR3 comprises 13 residues. From germline, CDR1 is MNHNY and CDR2 SVGAGI (reference sequence). The V end lost 6 bases, the J end lost 1 base, and 9 bases lay between the germline ends. The DNA for the CDR3 is TGTGCCAGCAGCCTGACAGGGAACACTGAAGCTTTCTTT. This encodes CASSLTGNTEAFF.

The CDR3 sequence: CASSPKDRARAAGYGYTF. DNA for the CDR3: TGTGCCAGCAGCCCTAAGGACAGGGCAAGGGCTGCTGGCTATGGCTACACCTTC. The rearrangement joins TRBV3-1 (or the pseudogene TRBV3-2) to TRBJ1-2; 8 positions match TRBD1. With 4 bases clipped from V and 4 bases from J, the junction kept 17 bases outside the gene matches. Looked up from germline, CDR1 is LGHDT and CDR2 is YNNKEL (reference sequence). The CDR3 has 18 amino acids.

The J gene is TRBJ2-7, the V gene TRBV11-2; the D gene is possibly TRBD2 (5 bases). This CDR3 is built from 15 residues. Germline CDR1 and CDR2: SGHAT and FQNNGV. V gave up 5 bases and J gave up 5 bases, with 19 bases separating them. The CDR3 sequence: CASSLSSGSGDEQYF. In DNA, the CDR3 is TGTGCCAGCAGCCTCTCGAGCGGCAGCGGTGACGAGCAGTACTTC.

The chain couples TRBV7-9 to TRBJ2-1, with 11 bases matching TRBD2. V shed 4 bases and J 4 bases; nucleotides not matched to a gene: 6. Germline values: CDR1 SEHNR, CDR2 FQNEAQ (reference sequence). CDR3 length equals 16 residues. The CDR3, as DNA: TGTGCCAGCAGCTCAAGACTAGCGGGAAAGTACAATGAGCAGTTCTTC. Its translation is CASSSRLAGKYNEQFF.

The table lists this clone with a few counts. The chain uses TRBV24-1 and TRBJ1-5; D unclear. This CDR3 has 16 amino acids. V lost 3 bases, J lost 2 bases, and 13 bases lay in between. CDR1 is KGHDR, CDR2 SFDVKD, per germline. In nucleotides, the CDR3 is TGTGCCACCAGTGATCAACTCTCCTCGGGCAATCAGCCCCAGCATTTT. Translated: CATSDQLSSGNQPQHF.

The sample holds a few counts of this clone. The CDR3 loop is CASSVGRETGELFF. CDR3 nucleotides: TGTGCCAGTAGTGTAGGGCGGGAAACCGGGGAGCTGTTTTTT. V gene TRBV19 combines with J gene TRBJ2-2; D perhaps matches TRBD2 (6 bases). V was shortened by 5 bases and J by 5 bases, with 12 bases between the two germline ends. This CDR3 contains 14 residues. Germline values: CDR1 LNHDA, CDR2 SQIVND (reference sequence).

Only one count was recorded for this clone. The chain uses TRBV6-5 and TRBJ2-3, with D tentatively TRBD2 (7 bases). CDR1 and CDR2 from the germline V gene are MNHEY and SVGAGI. The V gene lost 6 bases and the J gene lost 3 bases, with 16 bases spanning the gap. CDR3 length: 15 amino acids. The CDR3 protein is CASRRGGPGTDTQYF. In nucleotides, the CDR3 is TGTGCCAGCAGACGCGGGGGCCCGGGGACAGATACGCAGTATTTT.

V and J are TRBV19 and TRBJ1-1; D not resolved. From germline, CDR1 is LNHDA and CDR2 SQIVND (reference sequence). The CDR3 has 13 amino acids. Trimming stripped 5 bases from V and 3 bases from J, with 10 bases between. CDR3 amino acids: CASSASHYTEAFF. CDR3 nucleotides: TGTGCCAGTAGTGCAAGCCATTACACTGAAGCTTTCTTT.

The rearrangement uses TRBV3-1 (or the pseudogene TRBV3-2) and TRBJ1-2, with TRBD1 as a possible D gene (5 bases). V shed 4 bases and J shed 7 bases, with 19 bases lying between them. This CDR3 contains 15 residues. CDR1 and CDR2 (germline): LGHDT, YNNKEL (reference sequence). In nucleotides, the CDR3 is TGTGCCAGCAGCCCGGGGGGACCCCAAAACCGTGGCTACACCTTC. Translated, it gives CASSPGGPQNRGYTF.

Written as DNA, the CDR3 is TGTGCCAGCAGGGAAAAGACAGGAGGAGGCACTGAAGCTTTCTTT. This codes for CASREKTGGGTEAFF. The chain is built from TRBV2 and TRBJ1-1, with a possible D match to TRBD1 (6 bases). The CDR3 totals 15 residues. The V gene lost 6 bases and the J gene lost 4 bases, with 18 bases spanning the gap. Germline-derived CDR1 and CDR2 are SNHLY and FYNNEI. The full variable domain, its missing parts supplied by reference TRBV2 and TRBJ1-1, is EPEVTQTPSHQVTQMGQEVILRCVPISNHLYFYWYRQILGQKVEFLVSFYNNEISEKSEIFDDQFSVERPDGSNFTLKIRSTKLEDSAMYFCASREKTGGGTEAFFGQGTRLTVV.